The next 14 T cell receptor beta chains were all read from a single sample in a study of T cells in Graves' hyperthyroidism and ophthalmopathy (dated by TCRdb to about 2019). The receptor library was made with multiplex PCR. The instrument was an Illumina HiSeq 2000. TCR beta CDR3 regions were amplified from RNA transcripts. A first-round RT-PCR of the TCR CDR3 used the HTBI primer set with the Qiagen OneStep RT-PCR kit. TCRdb redid the processing of the public reads, applying fastp at Q25 and MiXCR, and retained in-frame beta chains. Entries are consolidated by CDR3 protein sequence, retaining the most common genes and DNA. The sample has under 600,000 distinct CDR3 sequences on record, approximately 16% of them singletons. Roughly 3.4% of the sample is taken by the ten largest. The material sequenced was blood. These receptors all come from a woman aged 35 to 49 with Graves' ophthalmopathy.

This clonotype was counted many times. The rearrangement uses TRBV2 and TRBJ2-1; TRBD2 aligns across 8 bases. Germline CDR1 SNHLY, CDR2 FYNNEI. The CDR3 consists of 15 residues. V shed 5 bases and J 7 bases; nucleotides not matched to a gene: 10. The CDR3, as DNA: TGTGCCAGCAGTTCTCTAGCGGGTATTGGGAATGAGCAGTTCTTC. It is translated as CASSSLAGIGNEQFF.

Many counts were recorded for this clonotype. The V gene is TRBV2, the J gene TRBJ2-3; 8 nucleotides line up with TRBD2. This CDR3 has 16 amino acids. The trim removed 3 bases at V and 4 bases at J, leaving 9 bases unmatched. Per the germline V gene, CDR1 is SNHLY and CDR2 is FYNNEI. The CDR3 DNA sequence: TGTGCCAGCAGTGATCGGGCGGGAGGCCCCCCAGATACGCAGTATTTT. Protein: CASSDRAGGPPDTQYF.

There are a few counts of this clonotype. The chain carries TRBV6-2 or TRBV6-3 and TRBJ2-1; TRBD2 matches 16 bases. The CDR3 is 19 residues long. The junction had 7 bases not matched to a gene; V was cut back by 5 bases and J by 0 bases. Per the germline V gene, CDR1 is MNHEY and CDR2 is SVGEGT. CDR3 nucleotides: TGTGCCAGCAGTCCCCAGGGACTAGCGGGGGGGGGCTCCTACAATGAGCAGTTCTTC. Translating gives CASSPQGLAGGGSYNEQFF.

This clonotype was detected a few times. This sequence joins TRBV19 and TRBJ2-1, with TRBD1 matching over 12 bases. V shed 2 bases, J shed 9 bases, and the junction held 8 bases outside the gene matches. Germline CDR1 LNHDA, CDR2 SQIVND (reference sequence). The CDR3 is made up of 16 amino acids. CDR3 DNA: TGTGCCAGTAGTATAATACCGGGACAGGGGGCTGTTGAGCAGTTCTTC. Its protein product is CASSIIPGQGAVEQFF.

This clonotype was found many times. V usage is TRBV5-1 and J usage is TRBJ1-6, with D perhaps TRBD1 (5 bases). V lost 1 base and J 3 bases, leaving 8 bases between the germline ends. The germline gives CDR1 SGHRS, CDR2 YFSETQ. The length of the CDR3 is 15 residues. The CDR3, as DNA: TGCGCCAGCAGCTTGATGGGGGTCTATAATTCACCCCTCCACTTT. It translates to CASSLMGVYNSPLHF. Looking up the rest from reference TRBV5-1 and TRBJ1-6 gives the full variable domain: KAGVTQTPRYLIKTRGQQVTLSCSPISGHRSVSWYQQTPGQGLQFLFEYFSETQRNKGNFPGRFSGRQFSNSRSEMNVSTLELGDSALYLCASSLMGVYNSPLHFGNGTRLTVT.

This clonotype showed up just a few times. The chain links TRBV11-2 to TRBJ2-5, with 9 bases identical to TRBD2. With V trimmed by 0 bases and J by 4 bases, 6 bases remained unmatched. The CDR3 totals 16 residues. The germline V gene has CDR1 SGHAT and CDR2 FQNNGV. CDR3 protein: CASSLDWRGGPETQYF. CDR3 DNA sequence: TGTGCCAGCAGCTTAGATTGGCGGGGGGGCCCAGAGACCCAGTACTTC.

At least ten counts were recorded for this clonotype. This chain uses TRBV5-1 with TRBJ2-3; 7 nucleotides line up with TRBD2. V lost 0 bases to trimming and J lost 4 bases; unmatched junction nucleotides: 5. Germline CDR1 and CDR2: SGHRS and YFSETQ. CDR3 length equals 15 residues. CDR3 DNA sequence: TGCGCCAGCAGCTTGGGTGGCGGGAGTTCAGATACGCAGTATTTT. It encodes CASSLGGGSSDTQYF.

In its sample, this clonotype was seen many times. This chain joins TRBV20-1 and TRBJ2-3; D gene ambiguous. The V and J ends lost 6 bases and 4 bases respectively, with 14 bases between them. The CDR3 spans 13 residues. Germline V gives CDR1 DFQATT, CDR2 SNEGSKA (reference sequence). The CDR3 region has the DNA TGCAGTGCCCCTGAAAGATTCCCAGATACGCAGTATTTT. As protein: CSAPERFPDTQYF.

The chain is built from TRBV20-1 and TRBJ2-1; D perhaps matches TRBD2 (5 bases). The germline V and J ends were trimmed by 5 bases and 4 bases, with 12 bases remaining between them. Germline CDR1 is DFQATT and CDR2 is SNEGSKA (reference sequence). The CDR3 length is 13 residues. The CDR3: CSARGPGYNEQFF. CDR3 bases: TGCAGTGCTCGAGGGCCCGGATACAATGAGCAGTTCTTC.

The V gene is TRBV20-1, the J gene TRBJ1-6; tentatively, D is TRBD1 (5 bases). The CDR3 sequence is 15 residues long. Germline V gene sequence: CDR1 DFQATT, CDR2 SNEGSKA (reference sequence). The ends were cut back, 3 bases at V and 8 bases at J, with 17 bases in the middle. The CDR3 bases are TGCAGTGCTAGGGGAACCCCAGCGGGGGATTCACCCCTCCACTTT. Translation: CSARGTPAGDSPLHF.

The gene calls are TRBV11-2 and TRBJ2-5, with 7 bases matching TRBD2. Germline V gene lookup returns CDR1 SGHAT and CDR2 FQNNGV. The CDR3 contains 15 residues. The V and J ends lost 5 bases and 5 bases, in that order; junction bases with no gene match: 11. CDR3 nucleotide sequence: TGTGCCAGCAGCGGATTCGGGGTGGGAGGGGAGACCCAGTACTTC. Its translation: CASSGFGVGGETQYF.

This clonotype was picked up many times. The CDR3 sequence is CASSYSFEASGRYNEQFF. The DNA of the CDR3 is TGTGCCAGCAGTTACTCGTTTGAAGCTAGCGGGAGGTACAATGAGCAGTTCTTC. The V call is TRBV6-5, the J call TRBJ2-1; 11 bases fit TRBD2. This CDR3 spans 18 amino acids. Germline CDR1 and CDR2: MNHEY and SVGAGI. After removal of 0 bases from V and 4 bases from J, the junction contained 8 bases not matched to a gene.

This clonotype was seen ten or more times. The chain couples TRBV11-2 to TRBJ2-4, with D unclear. V gave up 1 base and J gave up 3 bases, with 7 bases separating them. This CDR3 is built from 14 residues. From germline, CDR1 is SGHAT and CDR2 FQNNGV. The CDR3 nucleotides read TGTGCCAGCAGCTTAGTAGGTGGCAAAAACATTCAGTACTTC. Its translation is CASSLVGGKNIQYF.

The sample holds many counts of this clonotype. This chain connects TRBV12-3 or TRBV12-4 to TRBJ2-7; D is ambiguous. Trimming removed 3 bases at V and 5 bases at J, with 14 bases between. The CDR3 length is 14 residues. CDR3 loop: CASSFYLFSDEQYF. CDR3 nucleotides: TGTGCCAGCAGTTTTTATCTGTTTTCCGACGAGCAGTACTTC.